These 10 T cell receptor beta chains share one sample of origin, sequenced in a study of blood T cell repertoires in COVID-19. Here immunoSEQ multiplex PCR was the method, and the copy in TCRdb shows in-frame clones only, minus some. The data contain some 460,000 clones, around 90% of them singletons. The sample taken for sequencing was PBMCs or T cells enriched from blood (not recorded which). These receptors came from a woman aged 18-29 years with acute COVID-19.

This clone appeared a single time. The rearrangement joins TRBV3-1 (or the pseudogene TRBV3-2) to TRBJ1-2; D perhaps matches TRBD1 (5 bases). With 3 bases removed from V and 4 bases from J, the gap between germline ends came to 12 bases. CDR1 and CDR2 (germline): LGHDT, YNNKEL (reference sequence). This CDR3 has 14 residues. The CDR3 DNA is TGTGCCAGCAGCCATGGCAGGGCTGCCTATGGCTACACCTTC. It translates to CASSHGRAAYGYTF.

The V call is TRBV19, the J call TRBJ1-5; weak D call: TRBD1 (6 bases). Trimming stripped 9 bases from V and 0 bases from J, with 12 bases between. CDR1 is LNHDA, CDR2 SQIVND, per germline (reference sequence). The CDR3 totals 14 residues. In nucleotides, the CDR3 is TGTGCCAGCGGCACACAGGGTAGCAATCAGCCCCAGCATTTT. It specifies CASGTQGSNQPQHF.

This chain links TRBV19 with TRBJ1-5; D is perhaps TRBD1 (6 bases). Germline V gene sequence: CDR1 LNHDA, CDR2 SQIVND (reference sequence). Trimming shortened V by 6 bases and J by 0 bases, and 12 bases separated the two germline ends. The CDR3 is 15 residues long. In DNA form, the CDR3 reads TGTGCCAGTAGAGAAAACAGGGTTAGCAATCAGCCCCAGCATTTT. Residues: CASRENRVSNQPQHF.

V is TRBV3-1 (or the pseudogene TRBV3-2) and J is TRBJ1-6; the D gene is possibly TRBD1 (5 bases). CDR1 and CDR2 from the germline V gene are LGHDT and YNNKEL (reference sequence). This CDR3 contains 16 residues. The V end was cut by 0 bases, the J end by 7 bases, with 13 bases between. The CDR3 DNA sequence: TGTGCCAGCAGCCAAGAAGCAGGGCAGAGGAATTCACCCCTCCACTTT. Translating gives CASSQEAGQRNSPLHF.

Note on this clone: Other DNA sequences in this specimen translate into the identical CDR3. V and J are TRBV6-5 and TRBJ2-7; D remains ambiguous. This CDR3 spans 13 amino acids. Germline CDR1 is MNHEY and CDR2 is SVGAGI. V gave up 5 bases and J gave up 4 bases, with 12 bases separating them. The CDR3 loop reads CASSPAADYEQYF. Written as DNA, the CDR3 is TGTGCCAGCAGTCCCGCGGCGGATTACGAGCAGTACTTC.

Only one count was recorded for this clone. This chain joins TRBV27 and TRBJ2-5; a possible D gene is TRBD2 (5 bases). V dropped 3 bases and J dropped 5 bases, with 10 bases sitting between them. The CDR3 is 13 amino acids. CDR1 is MNHEY and CDR2 is SMNVEV in the germline V gene (reference sequence). In DNA form, the CDR3 reads TGTGCCAGCAGTTTTGAGACGGGGGAGACCCAGTACTTC. It yields the protein CASSFETGETQYF.

A single count supports this clone. The gene calls are TRBV5-1 and TRBJ1-1; D is possibly TRBD1 (6 bases). CDR3 length equals 16 residues. With 0 bases removed from V and 3 bases from J, the gap between germline ends came to 15 bases. Germline V gives CDR1 SGHRS, CDR2 YFSETQ. CDR3 bases: TGCGCCAGCAGCTTGGACGGAGGCAGGGGTGACACTGAAGCTTTCTTT. As protein: CASSLDGGRGDTEAFF.

V usage is TRBV5-6 and J usage is TRBJ1-2, with unresolved D. Germline values: CDR1 SGHDT, CDR2 YYEEEE. CDR3 length equals 13 residues. V gave up 4 bases and J gave up 2 bases, with 9 bases separating them. DNA of the CDR3: TGTGCCAGCAGCCCATGGGCAAACTATGGCTACACCTTC. Translated, it gives CASSPWANYGYTF. The complete variable domain, with remaining parts taken from reference TRBV5-6 and TRBJ1-2, reads DAGVTQSPTHLIKTRGQQVTLRCSPKSGHDTVSWYQQALGQGPQFIFQYYEEEERQRGNFPDRFSGHQFPNYSSELNVNALLLGDSALYLCASSPWANYGYTFGSGTRLTVV.

The chain combines TRBV9 with TRBJ2-1, with 7 positions matching TRBD2. The CDR3 sequence is 15 residues long. Germline V CDR1 and CDR2: SGDLS, YYNGEE. The V segment lost 5 bases and the J segment 2 bases; nucleotides outside the gene matches: 7. In nucleotides, the CDR3 is TGTGCCAGCAGAGCAGGTGGGGGGGCCTACAATGAGCAGTTCTTC. Translating it yields CASRAGGGAYNEQFF.

The chain carries TRBV4-3 and TRBJ2-1; 7 nucleotides agree with TRBD1. Trimming at V came to 4 bases and at J to 13 bases, leaving 10 bases not matched to a gene. From germline, CDR1 is LGHNA and CDR2 YSLEER. The CDR3 is made up of 13 amino acids. CDR3 protein: CASSPDRVEEQFF. CDR3 DNA: TGCGCCAGCAGCCCAGACAGGGTCGAGGAACAGTTCTTC.